This T cell receptor (beta chain) originates from a study of metastatic and nonmetastatic thyroid tumors. Whole-study context: Samples came from malignant and benign thyroid patients, and repertoires were compared across blood and tumor or nodule tissue.

TCRdb redid the clone calls on the PCR reads using MiXCR. The sample includes more than 15,000 clones, around 16% of them seen just once. None of the patients had undergone any treatment ahead of thyroid surgery. Sequenced material: blood. The sequence was obtained from a male donor with papillary thyroid cancer or a benign thyroid nodule (not recorded which). Some clones in this sample may be carry-over from other donors' samples.

CDR3 loop: CASSQDWRQGKGTGELFF. The CDR3 DNA is TGTGCCAGCAGCCAAGATTGGAGACAGGGAAAAGGGACCGGGGAGCTGTTTTTT. V gene TRBV4-2 combines with J gene TRBJ2-2, with 7 bases identical to TRBD1. This CDR3 region has 18 residues. The trim removed 0 bases at V and 5 bases at J, leaving 12 bases unmatched. CDR1 is LGHNA and CDR2 is YNFKEQ in the germline V gene.